This T cell receptor beta chain was obtained from a study of blood T cell repertoires in COVID-19. Study in general: Samples came from the United States, Italy and Spain, spanning acute and convalescent COVID-19.

Authors' methods: It was from reference gene primer amplification that nucleated cell counts were estimated. This table comes from immunoSEQ multiplex PCR, and its TCRdb copy is limited to in-frame clones, with some not included. The V and J calls and clone size are taken from that table; D and trimming were inferred from the DNA. This sample has approximately 300,000 clones, with about nine tenths found just once. There are 10 residues in the CDR3. Germline CDR1 reads DFQATT; CDR2 reads SNEGSKA (reference sequence). V was trimmed by 3 bases and J by 8 bases, leaving 5 bases between them. This sequence was found in a woman between 25 and 40 years old with COVID-19, enrolled during active disease. The sequencing input was peripheral blood. The genes are TRBV20-1 and TRBJ2-1; D ambiguous. The CDR3 here is CSASSYEQFF. CDR3 sequence (DNA): TGCAGTGCTAGTTCCTATGAGCAGTTCTTC.